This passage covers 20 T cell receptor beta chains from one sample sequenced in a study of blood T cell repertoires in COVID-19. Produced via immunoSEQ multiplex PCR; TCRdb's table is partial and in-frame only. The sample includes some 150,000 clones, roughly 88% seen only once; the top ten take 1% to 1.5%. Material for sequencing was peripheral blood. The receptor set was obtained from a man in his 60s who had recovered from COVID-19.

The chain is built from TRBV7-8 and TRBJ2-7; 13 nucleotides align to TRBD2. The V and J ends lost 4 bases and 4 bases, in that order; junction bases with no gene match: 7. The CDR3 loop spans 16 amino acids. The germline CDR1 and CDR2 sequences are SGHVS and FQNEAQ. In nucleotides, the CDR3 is TGTGCCAGCAGCTCGCCCACTAGCGGGGGGGCATACGAGCAGTACTTC. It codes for CASSSPTSGGAYEQYF.

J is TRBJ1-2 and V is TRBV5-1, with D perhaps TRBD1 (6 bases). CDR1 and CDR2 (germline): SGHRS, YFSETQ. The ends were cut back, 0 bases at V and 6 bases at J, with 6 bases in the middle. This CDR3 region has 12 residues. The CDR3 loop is CASSLDRDGYTF. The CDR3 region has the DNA TGCGCCAGCAGCTTGGACAGGGATGGCTACACCTTC.

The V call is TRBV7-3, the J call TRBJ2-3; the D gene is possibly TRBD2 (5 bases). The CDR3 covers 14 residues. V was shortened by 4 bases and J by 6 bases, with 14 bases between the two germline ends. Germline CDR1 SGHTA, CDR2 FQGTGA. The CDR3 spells CASSSGLDGDTQYF. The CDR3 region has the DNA TGTGCCAGCAGCTCCGGACTCGACGGGGATACGCAGTATTTT.

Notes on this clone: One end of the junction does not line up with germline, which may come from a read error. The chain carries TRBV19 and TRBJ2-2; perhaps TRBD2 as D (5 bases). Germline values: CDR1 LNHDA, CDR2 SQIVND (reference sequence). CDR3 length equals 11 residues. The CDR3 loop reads CASKWNRGAVF. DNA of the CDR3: TGTGCCAGTAAGTGGAACCGGGGAGCTGTTTTT.

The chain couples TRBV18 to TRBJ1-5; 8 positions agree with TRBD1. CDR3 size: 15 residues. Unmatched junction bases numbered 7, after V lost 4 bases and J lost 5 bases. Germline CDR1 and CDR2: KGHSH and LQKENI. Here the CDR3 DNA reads TGTGCCAGCTCACGAATCCCGGACAGGGATCAGCCCCAGCATTTT. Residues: CASSRIPDRDQPQHF.

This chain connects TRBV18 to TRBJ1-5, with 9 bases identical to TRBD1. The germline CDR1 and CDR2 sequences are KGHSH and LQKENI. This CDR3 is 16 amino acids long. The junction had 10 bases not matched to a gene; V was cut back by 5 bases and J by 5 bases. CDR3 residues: CASSSVPGTGHQPQHF. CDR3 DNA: TGTGCCAGCTCATCCGTCCCCGGGACAGGGCATCAGCCCCAGCATTTT.

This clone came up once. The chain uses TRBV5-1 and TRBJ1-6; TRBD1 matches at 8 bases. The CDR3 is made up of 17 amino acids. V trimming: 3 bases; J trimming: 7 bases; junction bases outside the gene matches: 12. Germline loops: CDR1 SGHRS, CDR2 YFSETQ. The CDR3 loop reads CASSYDPQGAGNSPLHF. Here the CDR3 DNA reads TGCGCCAGCAGCTACGACCCGCAGGGGGCTGGAAATTCACCCCTCCACTTT.

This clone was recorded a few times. The CDR3 nucleotides are TGTGCCAGCAGGGGGGACATTTTTAGGGAGCTGTTTTTT. This codes for CASRGDIFRELFF. This rearrangement joins TRBV27 to TRBJ2-2, with D possibly being TRBD1 (6 bases). CDR3 length: 13 amino acids. Germline CDR1 reads MNHEY; CDR2 reads SMNVEV (reference sequence). V lost 6 bases to trimming and J lost 9 bases, with 14 bases between them.

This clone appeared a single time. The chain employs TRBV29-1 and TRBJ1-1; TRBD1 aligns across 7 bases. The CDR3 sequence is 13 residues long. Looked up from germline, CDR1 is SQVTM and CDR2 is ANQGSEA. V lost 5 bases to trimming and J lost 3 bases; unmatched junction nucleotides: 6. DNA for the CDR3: TGCAGCGTTAGACAGGGAGAGGACACTGAAGCTTTCTTT. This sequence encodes CSVRQGEDTEAFF.

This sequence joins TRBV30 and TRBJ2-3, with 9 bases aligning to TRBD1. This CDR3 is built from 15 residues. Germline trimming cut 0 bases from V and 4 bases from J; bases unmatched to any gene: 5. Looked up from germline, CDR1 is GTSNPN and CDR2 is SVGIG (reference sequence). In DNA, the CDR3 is TGTGCCTGGAGTGTGACAGGGGGGAATGCAGATACGCAGTATTTT. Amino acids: CAWSVTGGNADTQYF.

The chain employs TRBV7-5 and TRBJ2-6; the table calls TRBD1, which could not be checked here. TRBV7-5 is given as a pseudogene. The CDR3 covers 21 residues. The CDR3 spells CARSLVGTGGFDHSGANVLTF. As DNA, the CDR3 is TGTGCCAGAAGCTTAGTCGGGACAGGGGGCTTTGACCACTCTGGGGCCAACGTCCTGACTTTC.

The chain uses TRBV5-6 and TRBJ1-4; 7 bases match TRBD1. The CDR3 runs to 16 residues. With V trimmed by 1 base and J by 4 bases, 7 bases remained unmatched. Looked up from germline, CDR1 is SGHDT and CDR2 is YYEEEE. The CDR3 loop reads CASSLRGSGGNEKLFF. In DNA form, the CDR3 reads TGTGCCAGCAGCTTGAGGGGGTCAGGGGGTAATGAAAAACTGTTTTTT.

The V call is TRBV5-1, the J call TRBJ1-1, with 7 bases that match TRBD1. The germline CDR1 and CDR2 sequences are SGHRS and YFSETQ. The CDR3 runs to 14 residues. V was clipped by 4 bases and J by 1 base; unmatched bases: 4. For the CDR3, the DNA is TGCGCCAGCAGCGAAGGGGACAGGAACACTGAAGCTTTCTTT. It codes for CASSEGDRNTEAFF.

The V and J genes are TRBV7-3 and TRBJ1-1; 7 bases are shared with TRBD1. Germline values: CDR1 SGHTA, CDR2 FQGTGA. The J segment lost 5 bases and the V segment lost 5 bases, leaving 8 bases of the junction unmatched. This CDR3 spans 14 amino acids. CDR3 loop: CASSKTGVLTEAFF. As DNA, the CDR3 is TGTGCCAGCAGCAAAACAGGGGTATTGACTGAAGCTTTCTTT.

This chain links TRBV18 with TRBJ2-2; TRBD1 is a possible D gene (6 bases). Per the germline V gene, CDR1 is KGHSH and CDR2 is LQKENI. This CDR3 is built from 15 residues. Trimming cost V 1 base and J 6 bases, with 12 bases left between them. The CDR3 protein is CASSPRQAGAGELFF. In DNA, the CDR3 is TGTGCCAGCTCACCACGACAGGCGGGCGCCGGGGAGCTGTTTTTT.

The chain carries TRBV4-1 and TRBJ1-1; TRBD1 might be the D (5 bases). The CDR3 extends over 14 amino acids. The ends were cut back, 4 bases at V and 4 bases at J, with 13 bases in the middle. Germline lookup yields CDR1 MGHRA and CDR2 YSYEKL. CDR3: CASSRPNGGTEAFF. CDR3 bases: TGCGCCAGCAGCCGTCCGAACGGGGGCACTGAAGCTTTCTTT.

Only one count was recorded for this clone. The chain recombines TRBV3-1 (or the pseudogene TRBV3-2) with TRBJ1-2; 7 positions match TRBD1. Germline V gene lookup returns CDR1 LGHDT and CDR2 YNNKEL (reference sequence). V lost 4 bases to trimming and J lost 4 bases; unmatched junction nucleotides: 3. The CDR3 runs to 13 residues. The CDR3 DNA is TGTGCCAGCAGCCCTGGGACAGCCTATGGCTACACCTTC. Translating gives CASSPGTAYGYTF.

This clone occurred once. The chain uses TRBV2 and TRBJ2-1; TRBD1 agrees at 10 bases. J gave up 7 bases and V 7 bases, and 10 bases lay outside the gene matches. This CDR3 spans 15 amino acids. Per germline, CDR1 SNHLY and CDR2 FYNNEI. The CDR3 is CASTSGQGTWNEQFF. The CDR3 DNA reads TGTGCCAGCACCTCGGGACAGGGGACCTGGAATGAGCAGTTCTTC.

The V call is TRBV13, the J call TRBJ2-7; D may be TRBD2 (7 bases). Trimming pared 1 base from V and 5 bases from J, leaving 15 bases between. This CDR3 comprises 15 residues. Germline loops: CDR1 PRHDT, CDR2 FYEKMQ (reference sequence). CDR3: CASSLEGRGSNEQYF. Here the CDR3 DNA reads TGTGCCAGCAGCTTAGAAGGGAGGGGGAGTAACGAGCAGTACTTC.

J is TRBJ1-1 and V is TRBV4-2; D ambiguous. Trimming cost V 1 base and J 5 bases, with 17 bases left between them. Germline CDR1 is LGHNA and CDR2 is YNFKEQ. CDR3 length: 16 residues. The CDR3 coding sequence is TGTGCCAGCAGCCAAGGAAACTGGGGAGTTCCGACTGAAGCTTTCTTT. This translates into CASSQGNWGVPTEAFF.